This paragraph covers one TCR beta chain sequence. This specimen comes from a study of T cell responses to AZD1222 COVID-19 vaccine. This CDR3 has 16 amino acids. V lost 2 bases, J lost 0 bases, and 13 bases lay in between. Per the germline V gene, CDR1 is KGHSH and CDR2 is LQKENI. Repertoires were generated with immunoSEQ multiplex PCR, while TCRdb's copy carries only in-frame clones and drops some. The table shows roughly 180,000 clones, with 80% to 90% occurring only once. V gene TRBV18 combines with J gene TRBJ1-2; no clear D. The origin of this receptor is an adult in good health. The material was peripheral blood, obtained on day 0 of AZD1222 vaccination. The CDR3 DNA reads as TGTGCCAGCTCACCAGGACGGAGCGTAACTAACTATGGCTACACCTTC. Encoded protein: CASSPGRSVTNYGYTF.